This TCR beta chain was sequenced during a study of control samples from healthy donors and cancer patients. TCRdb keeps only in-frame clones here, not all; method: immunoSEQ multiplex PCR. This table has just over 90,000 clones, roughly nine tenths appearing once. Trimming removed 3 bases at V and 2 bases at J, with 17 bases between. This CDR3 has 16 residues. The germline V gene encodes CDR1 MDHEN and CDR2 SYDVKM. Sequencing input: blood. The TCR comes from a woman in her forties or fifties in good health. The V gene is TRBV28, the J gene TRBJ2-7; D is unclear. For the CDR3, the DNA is TGTGCCAGCAGTTTCTCGGGCAGTGGGTTAGCCTACGAGCAGTACTTC. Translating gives CASSFSGSGLAYEQYF. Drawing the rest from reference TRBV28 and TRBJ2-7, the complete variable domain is DVKVTQSSRYLVKRTGEKVFLECVQDMDHENMFWYRQDPGLGLRLIYFSYDVKMKEKGDIPEGYSVSREKKERFSLILESASTNQTSMYLCASSFSGSGLAYEQYFGPGTRLTVT.